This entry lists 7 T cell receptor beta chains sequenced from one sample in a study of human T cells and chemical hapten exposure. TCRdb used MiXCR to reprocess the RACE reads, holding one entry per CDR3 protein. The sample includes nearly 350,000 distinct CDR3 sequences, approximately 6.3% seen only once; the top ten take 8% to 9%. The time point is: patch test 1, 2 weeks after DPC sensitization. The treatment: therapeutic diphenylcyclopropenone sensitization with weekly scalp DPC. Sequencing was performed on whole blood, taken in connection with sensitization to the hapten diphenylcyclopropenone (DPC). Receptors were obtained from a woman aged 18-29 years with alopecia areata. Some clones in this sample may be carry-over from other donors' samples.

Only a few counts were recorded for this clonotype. As DNA, the CDR3 is TGTGCCAGCAGCCAAGGTTCTTTGGTCACAGGAGGCTACACCTTC. Residues: CASSQGSLVTGGYTF. This rearrangement joins TRBV4-2 to TRBJ1-2; D might be TRBD1 (5 bases). The CDR3 is made up of 15 amino acids. Between the trimmed V and J ends, which lost 1 base and 8 bases, there was a span of 17 bases. Germline lookup yields CDR1 LGHNA and CDR2 YNFKEQ.

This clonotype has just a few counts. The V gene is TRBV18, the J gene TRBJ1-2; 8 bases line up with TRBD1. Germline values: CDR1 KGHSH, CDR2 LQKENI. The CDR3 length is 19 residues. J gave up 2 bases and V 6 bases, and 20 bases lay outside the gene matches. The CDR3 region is CASSPTPAGTGVPNYGYTF. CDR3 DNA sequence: TGTGCCAGCTCGCCAACTCCGGCCGGGACAGGTGTCCCAAACTATGGCTACACCTTC.

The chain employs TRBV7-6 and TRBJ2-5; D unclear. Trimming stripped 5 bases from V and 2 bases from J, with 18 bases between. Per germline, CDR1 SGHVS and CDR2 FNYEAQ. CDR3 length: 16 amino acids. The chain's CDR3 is CASSPTQQYMQETQYF. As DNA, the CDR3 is TGTGCCAGCAGCCCCACGCAGCAGTACATGCAAGAGACCCAGTACTTC. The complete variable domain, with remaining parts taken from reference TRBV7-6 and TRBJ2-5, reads GAGVSQSPRYKVTKRGQDVALRCDPISGHVSLYWYRQALGQGPEFLTYFNYEAQQDKSGLPNDRFSAERPEGSISTLTIQRTEQRDSAMYRCASSPTQQYMQETQYFGPGTRLLVL.

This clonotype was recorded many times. The CDR3 DNA sequence: TGTGCCAGCACCTCGGGGGCCCTGGTGTCAGATACGCAGTATTTT. Translating gives CASTSGALVSDTQYF. The V call is TRBV28, the J call TRBJ2-3, with D possibly being TRBD1 or TRBD2 (6 bases each). This CDR3 region has 15 residues. Trimming removed 7 bases at V and 4 bases at J, with 18 bases between. Germline CDR1 MDHEN, CDR2 SYDVKM.

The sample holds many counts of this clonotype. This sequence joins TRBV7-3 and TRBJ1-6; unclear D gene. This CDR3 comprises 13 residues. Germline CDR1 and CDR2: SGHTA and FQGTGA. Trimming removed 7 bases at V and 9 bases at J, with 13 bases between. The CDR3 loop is CASTIDGGSPLHF. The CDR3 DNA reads TGTGCCAGCACTATCGACGGAGGTTCACCCCTCCACTTT.

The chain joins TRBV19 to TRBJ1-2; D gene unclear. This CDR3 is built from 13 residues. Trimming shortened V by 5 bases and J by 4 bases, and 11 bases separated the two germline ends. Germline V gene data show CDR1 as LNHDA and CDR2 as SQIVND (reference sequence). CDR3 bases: TGTGCCAGTAGTCGTTCGGAGCCCTATGGCTACACCTTC. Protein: CASSRSEPYGYTF.

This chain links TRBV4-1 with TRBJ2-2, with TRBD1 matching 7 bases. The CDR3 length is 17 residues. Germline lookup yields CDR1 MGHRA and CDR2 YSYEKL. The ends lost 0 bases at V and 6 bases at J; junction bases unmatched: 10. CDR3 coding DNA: TGCGCCAGCAGCCAAGATTTACAGGGGCCCCGCGCCGGGGAGCTGTTTTTT. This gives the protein CASSQDLQGPRAGELFF.